This T cell receptor (beta chain) was documented in a study of blood T cell repertoires in COVID-19 (dated by TCRdb to about 2020). About the study as a whole: Samples from collaborators originated in the United States, Italy and Spain and spanned both the acute and convalescent phases of COVID-19. The sample metadata nearly always contained a de-identified subject ID, COVID-19 status, age in years and sex. Where available, HLA class I and class II types were obtained from metadata supplied by the sample provider rather than from assay-based typing. Samples were obtained from the ongoing ImmuneRACE study (first 160 participants) and from 1,254 subjects provided by 6 global collaborators. Deeply sampled blood TCRbeta repertoires from subjects exposed to, actively infected with, or recovered from COVID-19 were included in the dataset. The repertoires were released in a freely available public database intended as a resource for research on the immune response to SARS-CoV-2. The material from the prospective study consisted of cDNA or gDNA derived from T cells, B-cell-depleted T cells, or PBMCs. What the authors observed across the whole study: The amount of clinical and demographic metadata varied by source and participant and was provided uncurated.

As concerns this clone: Its antigen specificity is not known. There are no base qualities to consult, and no much larger clone falls within one base.

In Seattle, one collaborating source enrolled patients while the infection was active and tracked those patients longitudinally over the course of disease. Whole blood was collected in K2EDTA tubes by collaborating institutions according to the institutions' own protocols. For TCRbeta analysis, collaborator samples were shipped as frozen whole blood, as isolated PBMCs, or as DNA extracted from either sample type. Per the germline V gene (reference sequence), MNHNY is the CDR1 and SVGAGI is the CDR2. The CDR3 contains 15 residues, cysteine and phenylalanine counted. Of all the DNA, just the CDR3 is kept, 45 bases in frame from base 1. V is reduced by 6 bases and J by 3 bases, leaving a spacing of 17 bases between them. TCRbeta CDR3 regions were amplified from genomic DNA using the immunoSEQ Assay, a bias-controlled multiplex PCR. In the paper's pipeline: The number of nucleated cells in each sample was estimated from the amplification of reference gene primers within the assay. To quantify the absolute abundance of each unique TCRbeta CDR3 rearrangement, sequence reads were collapsed and filtered. Productive Simpson clonality was computed per sample as the square root of Simpson's diversity index over productive rearrangements. Held by TCRdb, this immuneACCESS table contains in-frame sequences only and omits some clones. Under half of the omission traces to an unresolved V gene where checked; the cause of the rest is unknown. That table supplies the V and J calls and clone size; D and trimming were determined from the DNA. The sample profile shows roughly 190,000 clones; around four fifths of them were found once. The biggest ten clones account for around 13% of the sample.

This TCR was sampled from a woman aged 70 to 79 with COVID-19, enrolled during active disease. The sample comprised peripheral blood. The sequence links TRBV6-6 to TRBJ1-2, and perhaps TRBD1 as D gene, on 5 matching bases. The nucleotide sequence reads as follows: TGTGCCAGCAGCGGAACCTCAACAGGAGACTATGGCTACACCTTC. Its protein product is CASSGTSTGDYGYTF.